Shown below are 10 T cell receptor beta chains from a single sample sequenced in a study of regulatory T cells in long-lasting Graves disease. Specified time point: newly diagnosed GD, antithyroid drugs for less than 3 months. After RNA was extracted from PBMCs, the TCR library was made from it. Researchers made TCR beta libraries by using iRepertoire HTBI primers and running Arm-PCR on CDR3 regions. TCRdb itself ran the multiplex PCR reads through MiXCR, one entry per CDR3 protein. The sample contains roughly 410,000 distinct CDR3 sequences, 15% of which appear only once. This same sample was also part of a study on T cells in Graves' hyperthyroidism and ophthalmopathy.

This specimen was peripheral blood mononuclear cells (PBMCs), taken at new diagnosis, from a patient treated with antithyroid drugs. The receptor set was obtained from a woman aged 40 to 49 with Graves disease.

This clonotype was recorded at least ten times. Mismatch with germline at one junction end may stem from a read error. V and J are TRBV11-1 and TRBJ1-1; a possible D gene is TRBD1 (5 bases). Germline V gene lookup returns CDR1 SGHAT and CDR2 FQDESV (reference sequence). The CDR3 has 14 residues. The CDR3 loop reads CASSLGVKDPDAFF. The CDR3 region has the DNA TGTGCCAGCAGCTTGGGGGTTAAGGACCCTGACGCTTTCTTT. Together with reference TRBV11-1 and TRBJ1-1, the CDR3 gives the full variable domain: EAEVAQSPRYKITEKSQAVAFWCDPISGHATLYWYRQILGQGPELLVQFQDESVVDDSQLPKDRFSAERLKGVDSTLKIQPAELGDSAMYLCASSLGVKDPDAFFGQGTRLTVV.

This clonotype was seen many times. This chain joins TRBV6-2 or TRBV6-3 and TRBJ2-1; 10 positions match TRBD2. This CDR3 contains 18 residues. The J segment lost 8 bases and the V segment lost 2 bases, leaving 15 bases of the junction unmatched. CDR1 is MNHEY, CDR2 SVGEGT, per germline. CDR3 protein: CASSYGKASGRPRHEQFF. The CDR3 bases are TGTGCCAGCAGTTACGGAAAAGCTAGCGGGAGACCAAGACATGAGCAGTTCTTC.

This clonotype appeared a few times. The CDR3 protein is CASSLGPLGGNEQFF. The CDR3 region has the DNA TGTGCCAGCAGCTTAGGGCCGCTGGGGGGCAATGAGCAGTTCTTC. V gene TRBV7-6 combines with J gene TRBJ2-1; TRBD2 is a possible D gene (6 bases). Trimming took off 1 base at V and 6 bases at J, with 13 bases between the two ends. Germline CDR1 is SGHVS and CDR2 is FNYEAQ. The CDR3 is 15 residues long.

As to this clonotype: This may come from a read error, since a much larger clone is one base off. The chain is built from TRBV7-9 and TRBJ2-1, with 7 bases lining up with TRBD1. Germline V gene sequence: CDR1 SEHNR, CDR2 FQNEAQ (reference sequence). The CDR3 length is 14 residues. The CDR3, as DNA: TGTGCCAGCAGCGCGAGCATGACAGGGCATGAGCGGTTCTTC. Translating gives CASSASMTGHERFF. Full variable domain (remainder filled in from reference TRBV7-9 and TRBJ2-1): DTGVSQNPRHKITKRGQNVTFRCDPISEHNRLYWYRQTLGQGPEFLTYFQNEAQLEKSRLLSDRFSAERPKGSFSTLEIQRTEQGDSAMYLCASSASMTGHERFFGPGTRLTVL.

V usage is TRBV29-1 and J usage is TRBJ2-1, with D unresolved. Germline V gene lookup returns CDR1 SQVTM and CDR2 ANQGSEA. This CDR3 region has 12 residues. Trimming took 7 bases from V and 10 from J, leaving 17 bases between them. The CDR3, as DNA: TGCAGCGAACAACCGGCCGACGGGGAGCAGTTCTTC. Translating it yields CSEQPADGEQFF.

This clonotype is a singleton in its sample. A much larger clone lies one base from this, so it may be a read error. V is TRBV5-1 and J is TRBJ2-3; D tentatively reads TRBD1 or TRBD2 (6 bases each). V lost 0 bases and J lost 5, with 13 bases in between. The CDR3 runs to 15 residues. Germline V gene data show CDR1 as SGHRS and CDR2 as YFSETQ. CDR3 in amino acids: CASSLDGGLGDTQYF. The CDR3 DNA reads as TGCGCCAGCAGCTTGGATGGGGGGCTTGGAGATACGCAGTATTTT.

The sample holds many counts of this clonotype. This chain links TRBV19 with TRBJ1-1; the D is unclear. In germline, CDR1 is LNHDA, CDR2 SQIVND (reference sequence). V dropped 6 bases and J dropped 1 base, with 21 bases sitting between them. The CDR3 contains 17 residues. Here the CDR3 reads CASSPSGQGFRNTEAFF. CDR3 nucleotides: TGTGCCAGTAGCCCCTCGGGCCAAGGTTTTCGGAACACTGAAGCTTTCTTT.

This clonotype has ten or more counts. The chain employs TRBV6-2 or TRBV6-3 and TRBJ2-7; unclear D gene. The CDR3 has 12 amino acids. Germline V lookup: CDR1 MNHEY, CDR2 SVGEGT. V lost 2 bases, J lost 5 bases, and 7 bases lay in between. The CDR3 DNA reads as TGTGCCAGCAGTTACCCGGTAAACGAGCAGTACTTC. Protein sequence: CASSYPVNEQYF.

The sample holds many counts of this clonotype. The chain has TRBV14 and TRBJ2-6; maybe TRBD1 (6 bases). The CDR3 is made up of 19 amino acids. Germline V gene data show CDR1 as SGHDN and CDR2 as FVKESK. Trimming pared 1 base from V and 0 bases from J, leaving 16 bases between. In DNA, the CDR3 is TGTGCCAGCAGCCAAGGGTGGTACAGGGAACGCTCTGGGGCCAACGTCCTGACTTTC. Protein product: CASSQGWYRERSGANVLTF.

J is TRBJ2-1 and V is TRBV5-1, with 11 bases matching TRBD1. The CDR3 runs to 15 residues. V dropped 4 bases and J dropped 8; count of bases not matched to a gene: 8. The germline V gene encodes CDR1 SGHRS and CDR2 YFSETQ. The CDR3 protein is CASSDWDRGGHEQFF. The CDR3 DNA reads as TGCGCCAGCAGCGATTGGGACAGGGGGGGGCATGAGCAGTTCTTC.